This TCR beta chain was recovered during a study of patients and donors after allogeneic stem cell transplantation (dated by TCRdb to 2020 to 2021). In this sample, this clonotype turned up a few times. Its cognate antigen has yet to be identified. One base away there is no much larger clone; base qualities are not given. From a lookup of the germline V gene (reference sequence), CDR1 and CDR2 are DFQATT and SNEGSKA. V is pared back by 3 bases and J by 5 bases, with 8 bases lying between the germline termini. From the cysteine through the phenylalanine, the CDR3 covers 12 amino acids. The entry retains the CDR3 DNA only, 36 bases that are in frame from base 1. Library prep was done by RT-PCR. Sequencing was carried out with a NextSeq 550. The public reads were reanalyzed by TCRdb: fastp trimming at Q25, MiXCR alignment, in-frame beta chains only. Rows with one shared CDR3 protein collapse into an entry with the most common genes and DNA. Within this sample are 200,000 to 250,000 distinct CDR3 sequences, with less than 15% of them counted one time only. Under 14% of the sample rests with the top ten.

Rearrangement joined TRBV20-1 to TRBJ1-5; the D gene remains uncertain. The TCR comes from a human donor who was either an allogeneic HSCT recipient or a stem cell or donor lymphocyte infusion donor (not recorded which). It is not recorded whose cells these are; they may come from a transplant donor. The sequencing input was blood, either unsorted or a sorted T cell fraction (not recorded which). The DNA sequence is given as TGCAGTGCTAGGTTAGAATATCAGCCCCAGCATTTT. This translates into CSARLEYQPQHF.